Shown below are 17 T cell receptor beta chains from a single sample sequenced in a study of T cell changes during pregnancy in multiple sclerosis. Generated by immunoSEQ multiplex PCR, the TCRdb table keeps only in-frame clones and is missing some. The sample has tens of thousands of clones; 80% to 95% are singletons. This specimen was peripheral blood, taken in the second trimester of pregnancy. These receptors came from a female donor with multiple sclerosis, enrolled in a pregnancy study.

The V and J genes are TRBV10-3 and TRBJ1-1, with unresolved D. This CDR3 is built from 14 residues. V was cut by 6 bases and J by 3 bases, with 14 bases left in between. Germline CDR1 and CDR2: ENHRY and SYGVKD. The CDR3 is CAIRERGMDTEAFF. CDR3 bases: TGTGCCATCAGAGAAAGAGGGATGGACACTGAAGCTTTCTTT.

The CDR3 reads CASSQDRTYGYTF. In DNA form, the CDR3 reads TGTGCCAGCAGCCAGGACAGGACCTATGGCTACACCTTC. V gene TRBV5-8 combines with J gene TRBJ1-2, with 7 bases identical to TRBD1. This CDR3 contains 13 residues. CDR1 is SGHTS and CDR2 is YDEGEE in the germline V gene. J lost 4 bases, V lost 4 bases, and 4 bases had no gene match.

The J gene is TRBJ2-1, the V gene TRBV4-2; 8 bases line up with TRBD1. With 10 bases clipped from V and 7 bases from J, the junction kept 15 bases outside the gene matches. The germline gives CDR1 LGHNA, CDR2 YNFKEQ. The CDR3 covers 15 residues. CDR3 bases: TGTGCCACCTCAATTCAGGGGGCACTAGGGAATGAGCAGTTCTTC. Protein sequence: CATSIQGALGNEQFF.

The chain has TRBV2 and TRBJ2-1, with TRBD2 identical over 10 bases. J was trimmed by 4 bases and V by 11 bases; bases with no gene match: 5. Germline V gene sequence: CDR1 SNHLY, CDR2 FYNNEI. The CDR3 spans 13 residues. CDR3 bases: TGTGCCGGAGGACTAGCGGAATACAATGAGCAGTTCTTC. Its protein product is CAGGLAEYNEQFF.

CDR3 coding DNA: TGTGCTAGTGGTCTGCAGGGGACAGATACGCAGTATTTT. As protein: CASGLQGTDTQYF. The genes are TRBV12-5 and TRBJ2-3, with TRBD1 as a possible D gene (6 bases). The V gene's germline CDR1 is LGHNT and CDR2 FRNRAP. This CDR3 is built from 13 residues. V was shortened by 5 bases and J by 3 bases, with 9 bases between the two germline ends.

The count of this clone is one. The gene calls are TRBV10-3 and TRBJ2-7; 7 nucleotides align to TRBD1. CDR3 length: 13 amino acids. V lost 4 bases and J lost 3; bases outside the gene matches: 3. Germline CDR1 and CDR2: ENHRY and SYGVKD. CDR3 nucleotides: TGTGCCATCAGTGGCCCAGGGGGCTACGAGCAGTACTTC. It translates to CAISGPGGYEQYF.

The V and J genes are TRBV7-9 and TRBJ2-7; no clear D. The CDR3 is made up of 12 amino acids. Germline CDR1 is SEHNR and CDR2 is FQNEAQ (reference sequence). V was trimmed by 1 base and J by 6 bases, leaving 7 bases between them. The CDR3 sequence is CASSLGPGEQYF. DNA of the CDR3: TGTGCCAGCAGCTTAGGACCGGGCGAGCAGTACTTC.

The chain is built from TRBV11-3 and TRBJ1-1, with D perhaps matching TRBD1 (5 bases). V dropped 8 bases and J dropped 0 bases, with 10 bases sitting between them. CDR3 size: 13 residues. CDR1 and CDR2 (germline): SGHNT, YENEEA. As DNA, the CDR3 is TGTGCCAGCCTTACAGGCCTGAACACTGAAGCTTTCTTT. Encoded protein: CASLTGLNTEAFF.

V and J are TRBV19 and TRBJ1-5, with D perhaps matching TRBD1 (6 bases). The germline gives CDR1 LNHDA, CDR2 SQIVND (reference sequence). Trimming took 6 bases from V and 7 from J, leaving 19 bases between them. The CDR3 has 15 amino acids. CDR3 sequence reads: CASSTGQGRWQPQHF. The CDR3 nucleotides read TGTGCCAGTAGCACCGGTCAGGGGAGATGGCAGCCCCAGCATTTT.

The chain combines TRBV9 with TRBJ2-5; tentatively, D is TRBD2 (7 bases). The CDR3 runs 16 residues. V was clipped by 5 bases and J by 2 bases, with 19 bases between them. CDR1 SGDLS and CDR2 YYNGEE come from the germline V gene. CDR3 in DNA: TGTGCCAGCAGTGCTGGACTAGTGGGACAACAAGAGACCCAGTACTTC. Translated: CASSAGLVGQQETQYF.

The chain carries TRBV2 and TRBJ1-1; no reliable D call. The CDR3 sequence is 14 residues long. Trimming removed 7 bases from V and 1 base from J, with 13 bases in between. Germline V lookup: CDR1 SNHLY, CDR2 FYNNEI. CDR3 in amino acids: CASIVGVKNTEAFF. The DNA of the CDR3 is TGTGCCAGCATTGTCGGGGTGAAGAACACTGAAGCTTTCTTT.

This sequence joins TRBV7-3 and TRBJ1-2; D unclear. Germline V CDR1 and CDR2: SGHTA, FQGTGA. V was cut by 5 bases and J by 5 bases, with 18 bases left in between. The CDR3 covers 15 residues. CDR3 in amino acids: CASSPSAGGDYGYTF. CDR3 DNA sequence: TGTGCCAGCAGCCCGAGCGCGGGTGGAGATTATGGCTACACCTTC.

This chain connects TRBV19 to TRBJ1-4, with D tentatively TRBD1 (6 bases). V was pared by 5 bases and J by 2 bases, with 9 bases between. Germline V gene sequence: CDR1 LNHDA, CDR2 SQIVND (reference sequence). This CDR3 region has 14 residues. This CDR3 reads CASSLDSTNEKLFF. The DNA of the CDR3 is TGTGCCAGTAGTTTGGACAGTACTAATGAAAAACTGTTTTTT.

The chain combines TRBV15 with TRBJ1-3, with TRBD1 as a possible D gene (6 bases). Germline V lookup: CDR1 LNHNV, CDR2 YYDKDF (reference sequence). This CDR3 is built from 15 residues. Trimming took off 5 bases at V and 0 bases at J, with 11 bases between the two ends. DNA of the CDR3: TGTGCCACCAGCTACGAGGGGGTCTCTGGAAACACCATATATTTT. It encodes CATSYEGVSGNTIYF.

CDR3 bases: TGTGCCAGCAGCTTATTGGCCTCCTCGGGGGTATACGAGCAGTACTTC. It is translated as CASSLLASSGVYEQYF. The gene calls are TRBV7-8 and TRBJ2-7, with D tentatively TRBD2 (6 bases). Per the germline V gene, CDR1 is SGHVS and CDR2 is FQNEAQ. CDR3 length equals 16 residues. V was shortened by 2 bases and J by 4 bases, with 18 bases between the two germline ends.

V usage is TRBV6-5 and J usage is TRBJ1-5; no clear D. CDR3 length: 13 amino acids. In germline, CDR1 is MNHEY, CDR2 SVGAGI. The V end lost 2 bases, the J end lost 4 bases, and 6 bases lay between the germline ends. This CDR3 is CASSYRENQPQHF. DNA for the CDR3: TGTGCCAGCAGTTACCGGGAAAATCAGCCCCAGCATTTT.

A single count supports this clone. The CDR3 bases are TGTGCCAGCAGTGAAGCTTGGCAGGGATACTACAATGAGCAGTTCTTC. This encodes CASSEAWQGYYNEQFF. The chain links TRBV6-1 to TRBJ2-1; a possible D gene is TRBD1 (5 bases). V was cut by 0 bases and J by 3 bases, with 12 bases left in between. The CDR3 totals 16 residues. Germline assignment: CDR1 MNHNS and CDR2 SASEGT.